Presented here are 19 T cell receptor beta chains from one specimen sequenced in a study of shared clonotypes between healthy human individuals. Sequencing was performed with immunoSEQ multiplex PCR; in TCRdb, only in-frame clones are kept and a portion is missing. In the table there are approximately 700,000 clones, less than 80% of which are singletons. Source material: memory CD4+ T cells sorted from blood. Subset indicated: CD45RA-negative fraction. The receptors shown here come from a woman aged 25 to 39 in good health.

The rearrangement joins TRBV19 to TRBJ2-2, with a possible D match to TRBD2 (7 bases). The CDR3 contains 16 residues. From germline, CDR1 is LNHDA and CDR2 SQIVND (reference sequence). The V and J ends lost 2 bases and 7 bases respectively, with 17 bases between them. CDR3: CASSIPPAGAGGELFF. CDR3 DNA: TGTGCCAGTAGTATACCCCCCGCGGGGGCTGGCGGGGAGCTGTTTTTT.

The chain uses TRBV30 and TRBJ2-7; 11 positions agree with TRBD2. Trimming took 3 bases from V and 0 from J; bases not matched to a gene: 4. Germline lookup yields CDR1 GTSNPN and CDR2 SVGIG (reference sequence). The CDR3 sequence is 15 residues long. CDR3 loop: CAWRVTSGSSYEQYF. DNA for the CDR3: TGTGCCTGGAGAGTTACTAGCGGGAGCTCCTACGAGCAGTACTTC.

The V call is TRBV5-4, the J call TRBJ1-1, with D uncertain. The germline V gene encodes CDR1 SGHNT and CDR2 YYREEE (reference sequence). The CDR3 runs to 12 residues. The ends were cut back, 4 bases at V and 3 bases at J, with 7 bases in the middle. The CDR3 is CASSGVDTEAFF. DNA for the CDR3: TGTGCCAGCAGCGGCGTGGACACTGAAGCTTTCTTT. The whole variable domain, remainder taken from reference TRBV5-4 and TRBJ1-1, is ETGVTQSPTHLIKTRGQQVTLRCSSQSGHNTVSWYQQALGQGPQFIFQYYREEENGRGNFPPRFSGLQFPNYSSELNVNALELDDSALYLCASSGVDTEAFFGQGTRLTVV.

The genes are TRBV25-1 and TRBJ2-1; D not certain. The CDR3 runs to 13 residues. Germline lookup yields CDR1 MGHDK and CDR2 SYGVNS. V was trimmed by 10 bases and J by 1 base, leaving 11 bases between them. For the CDR3, the DNA is TGTGCCACAAAGGACGCTTCCTACAATGAGCAGTTCTTC. It is translated as CATKDASYNEQFF.

The chain is built from TRBV6-1 and TRBJ1-3, with D possibly being TRBD1 (5 bases). V gave up 6 bases and J gave up 2 bases, with 14 bases separating them. CDR1 is MNHNS, CDR2 SASEGT, per germline. The CDR3 has 15 amino acids. The CDR3 DNA reads TGTGCCAGCAGGACCCCCAGACAGACTGGAAACACCATATATTTT. It encodes CASRTPRQTGNTIYF.

This clone was found once. Other nucleotide sequences from this sample produce the same CDR3. The chain uses TRBV6-5 and TRBJ2-3, with 7 bases matching TRBD1. With V trimmed by 6 bases and J by 1 base, 1 base remained unmatched. Germline V gene sequence: CDR1 MNHEY, CDR2 SVGAGI. This CDR3 contains 13 residues. The CDR3 reads CASRGTGTDTQYF. CDR3 nucleotide sequence: TGTGCCAGCAGAGGGACAGGCACAGATACGCAGTATTTT.

The V call is TRBV19, the J call TRBJ1-5; weak D call: TRBD1 (6 bases). Germline-derived CDR1 and CDR2 are LNHDA and SQIVND (reference sequence). The CDR3 is made up of 14 amino acids. Trimming pared 0 bases from V and 6 bases from J, leaving 9 bases between. CDR3 DNA: TGTGCCAGTAGTATAGAGGAAGGGGGTCAGCCCCAGCATTTT. Translated: CASSIEEGGQPQHF. Full variable domain (outside the CDR3, taken from reference TRBV19 and TRBJ1-5): DGGITQSPKYLFRKEGQNVTLSCEQNLNHDAMYWYRQDPGQGLRLIYYSQIVNDFQKGDIAEGYSVSREKKESFPLTVTSAQKNPTAFYLCASSIEEGGQPQHFGDGTRLSIL.

The V and J genes are TRBV6-1 and TRBJ2-7; 8 nucleotides agree with TRBD1. The germline CDR1 and CDR2 sequences are MNHNS and SASEGT. V was pared by 5 bases and J by 4 bases, with 10 bases of the junction left unmatched. This CDR3 comprises 15 residues. The CDR3 reads CASSPTGTGFYEQYF. DNA for the CDR3: TGTGCCAGCAGTCCGACCGGGACAGGATTTTACGAGCAGTACTTC.

A few counts support this clone. The genes are TRBV5-1 and TRBJ2-3; D is unresolved. Trimming shortened V by 4 bases and J by 2 bases, and 2 bases separated the two germline ends. The length of the CDR3 is 11 residues. Germline values: CDR1 SGHRS, CDR2 YFSETQ. The DNA of the CDR3 is TGCGCCAGCAGCGTCACAGATACGCAGTATTTT. As protein: CASSVTDTQYF.

The chain is built from TRBV6-1 and TRBJ2-1; the match to TRBD2 covers 7 bases. In germline, CDR1 is MNHNS, CDR2 SASEGT. CDR3 length: 14 amino acids. With 10 bases clipped from V and 10 bases from J, the junction kept 16 bases outside the gene matches. Written as DNA, the CDR3 is TGTGCCACCAGGCCCCCAGGGAGGGGCGGGGAGCAGTTCTTC. It yields the protein CATRPPGRGGEQFF.

This clone showed up just a few times. Other nucleotide sequences in the sample specify the same CDR3. The chain joins TRBV30 to TRBJ1-1; no definite D call. Germline V gene sequence: CDR1 GTSNPN, CDR2 SVGIG (reference sequence). CDR3 size: 13 residues. The germline V and J ends were trimmed by 4 bases and 1 base, with 10 bases remaining between them. CDR3 DNA: TGTGCCTGGAATAACAGAGCGAACACTGAAGCTTTCTTT. The encoded protein is CAWNNRANTEAFF.

The sample holds a few counts of this clone. The chain recombines TRBV18 with TRBJ2-7; D is possibly TRBD1 or TRBD2 (5 bases each). Germline values: CDR1 KGHSH, CDR2 LQKENI. Deletions cut 2 bases from V and 0 bases from J, with 26 bases between. CDR3 size: 20 residues. The CDR3, as DNA: TGTGCCAGCTCACCAGTTTATGAGGGGCGCTCGCCCCAGAGCTCCTACGAGCAGTACTTC. Translated, it gives CASSPVYEGRSPQSSYEQYF. Combining the CDR3 with reference TRBV18 and TRBJ2-7 gives the whole variable domain NAGVMQNPRHLVRRRGQEARLRCSPMKGHSHVYWYRQLPEEGLKFMVYLQKENIIDESGMPKERFSAEFPKEGPSILRIQQVVRGDSAAYFCASSPVYEGRSPQSSYEQYFGPGTRLTVT.

The V and J genes are TRBV19 and TRBJ2-6, with 7 bases fitting TRBD1. V lost 6 bases, J lost 0 bases, and 5 bases stayed unmatched. There are 16 residues in the CDR3. Germline V gives CDR1 LNHDA, CDR2 SQIVND (reference sequence). The CDR3 DNA reads as TGTGCCAGTAGACGGACAGGAACCTCTGGGGCCAACGTCCTGACTTTC. It specifies CASRRTGTSGANVLTF.

This chain links TRBV21-1 with TRBJ1-4; TRBD1 reflects the table's D call only, with no check against the DNA. TRBV21-1 is recorded as a pseudogene. The CDR3 is made up of 17 amino acids. The CDR3 nucleotides read TGTGCCAGCAGCAAGTCCCACAGGCCCTCAACTAATGAAAAACTGTTTTTT. It yields the protein CASSKSHRPSTNEKLFF.

The chain is built from TRBV9 and TRBJ2-3; D is unresolved. The CDR3 totals 15 residues. Trimming removed 0 bases from V and 2 bases from J, with 10 bases in between. The germline CDR1 and CDR2 sequences are SGDLS and YYNGEE. The CDR3 nucleotides read TGTGCCAGCAGCGTAGAGAGACACCTCACAGATACGCAGTATTTT. It yields the protein CASSVERHLTDTQYF.

In this sample, this clone turned up once. V is TRBV7-8 and J is TRBJ2-5; unclear D gene. The CDR3 is 15 amino acids. Germline V gene sequence: CDR1 SGHVS, CDR2 FQNEAQ. V was pared by 2 bases and J by 4 bases, with 14 bases between. The CDR3 loop reads CASSLRRGRVETQYF. In nucleotides, the CDR3 is TGTGCCAGCAGCTTACGGCGAGGCCGTGTAGAGACCCAGTACTTC.

The chain has TRBV25-1 and TRBJ1-4; D ambiguous. CDR3 length equals 18 residues. The V gene's germline CDR1 is MGHDK and CDR2 SYGVNS. Trimming removed 1 base from V and 2 bases from J, with 17 bases in between. The CDR3 DNA sequence: TGTGCCAGCAGTGAATGGTTGAGGAATCGGGAGACTAATGAAAAACTGTTTTTT. Amino acids: CASSEWLRNRETNEKLFF.

CDR3 in DNA: TGTGCCATCAGCGGGACTAGCGGGAACTATGAGCAGTTCTTC. Translating it yields CAISGTSGNYEQFF. J is TRBJ2-1 and V is TRBV10-3; 13 bases match TRBD2. V shed 6 bases and J 8 bases; nucleotides not matched to a gene: 4. This CDR3 comprises 14 residues. The germline V gene has CDR1 ENHRY and CDR2 SYGVKD.

The chain employs TRBV15 and TRBJ2-2; D possibly corresponds to TRBD2 (6 bases). V lost 5 bases and J 2 bases, leaving 15 bases between the germline ends. The germline CDR1 and CDR2 sequences are LNHNV and YYDKDF (reference sequence). CDR3 length: 16 amino acids. The CDR3 nucleotides are TGTGCCACCAGCGGACGACTAGTACTTAACACCGGGGAGCTGTTTTTT. Amino acids: CATSGRLVLNTGELFF.